A single sample is the source of the 5 T cell receptor beta chains below, sequenced in a study of T cell repertoires in cytomegalovirus infection. Via MiXCR, TCRdb re-called the reads, giving one row per CDR3 protein. The sample yields 700,000 to 950,000 distinct CDR3 sequences, 32% seen once. These TCRs' antigens remain unknown. The material was cultured CD8+ T cells from PBMCs, obtained from culture after CMV antigen stimulation. These receptors all stem from a human donor in good health (CMV status not recorded). Some clones in this sample may be carry-over from other donors' samples.

In this sample, this clonotype turned up many times. This chain connects TRBV23-1 to TRBJ1-6, with 9 bases identical to TRBD1. TRBV23-1 qualifies as an ORF whose function is uncertain. The CDR3 consists of 17 residues. The V segment lost 3 bases and the J segment 3 bases; nucleotides outside the gene matches: 6. The CDR3, as DNA: TGCGCCAGCAGTCACCAGGACAGGGGCCACTATAATTCACCCCTCCACTTT. Its protein is CASSHQDRGHYNSPLHF.

This clonotype was seen ten or more times. The chain couples TRBV12-3 or TRBV12-4 to TRBJ2-1; no firm D call. The CDR3 has 13 residues. The V and J ends lost 6 bases and 4 bases respectively, with 10 bases between them. CDR3: CASSLGIYNEQFF. The CDR3 DNA follows: TGTGCCAGCAGCCTGGGTATATACAATGAGCAGTTCTTC.

V and J are TRBV6-4 and TRBJ2-3; no reliable D call. From germline, CDR1 is MRHNA and CDR2 SNTAGT. The length of the CDR3 is 12 residues. V was cut by 2 bases and J by 6 bases, with 6 bases left in between. The CDR3 region has the DNA TGTGCCAGCAGTGACGGAGAGGATACGCAGTATTTT. Protein product: CASSDGEDTQYF.

The sample holds a few counts of this clonotype. The chain uses TRBV7-6 and TRBJ2-5, with 9 nucleotides matching TRBD2. V trimming: 3 bases; J trimming: 2 bases; junction bases outside the gene matches: 4. The germline V gene has CDR1 SGHVS and CDR2 FNYEAQ. This CDR3 has 15 residues. The CDR3 DNA is TGTGCCAGCAGCTTTAGCGGGGGAACGCAAGAGACCCAGTACTTC. Translation gives CASSFSGGTQETQYF.

This clonotype showed up many times. This chain uses TRBV7-2 with TRBJ1-2; TRBD1 aligns across 9 bases. This CDR3 is built from 15 residues. J gave up 0 bases and V 5 bases, and 4 bases lay outside the gene matches. Germline values: CDR1 SGHTA, CDR2 FQGNSA. For the CDR3, the DNA is TGTGCCAGCAGCACGACAGGGGGGTCTAACTATGGCTACACCTTC. Translating it yields CASSTTGGSNYGYTF.